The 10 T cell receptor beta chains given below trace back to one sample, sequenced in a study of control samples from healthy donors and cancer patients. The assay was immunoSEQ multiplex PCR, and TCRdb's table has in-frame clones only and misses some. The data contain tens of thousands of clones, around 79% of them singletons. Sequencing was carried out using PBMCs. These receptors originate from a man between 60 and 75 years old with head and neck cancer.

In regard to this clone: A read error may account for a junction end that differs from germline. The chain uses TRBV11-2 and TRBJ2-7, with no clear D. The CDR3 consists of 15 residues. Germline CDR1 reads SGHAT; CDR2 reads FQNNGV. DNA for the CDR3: TGTGCCAGCAGCGTAGATCAGACACCAACCTACGAGCAGTACTTC. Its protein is CASSVDQTPTYEQYF.

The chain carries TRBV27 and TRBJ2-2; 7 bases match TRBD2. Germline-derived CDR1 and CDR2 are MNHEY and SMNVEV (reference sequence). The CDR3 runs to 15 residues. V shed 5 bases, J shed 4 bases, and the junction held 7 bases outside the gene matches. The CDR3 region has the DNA TGTGCCAGCAGTCCTACTAGCGTAGGCACCGGGGAGCTGTTTTTT. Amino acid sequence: CASSPTSVGTGELFF.

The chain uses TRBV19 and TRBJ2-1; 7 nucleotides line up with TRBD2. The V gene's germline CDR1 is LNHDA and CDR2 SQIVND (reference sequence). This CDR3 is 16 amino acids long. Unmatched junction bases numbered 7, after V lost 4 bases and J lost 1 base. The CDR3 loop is CASSSREAVSYNEQFF. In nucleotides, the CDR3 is TGTGCCAGTAGTAGTCGGGAGGCCGTATCCTACAATGAGCAGTTCTTC.

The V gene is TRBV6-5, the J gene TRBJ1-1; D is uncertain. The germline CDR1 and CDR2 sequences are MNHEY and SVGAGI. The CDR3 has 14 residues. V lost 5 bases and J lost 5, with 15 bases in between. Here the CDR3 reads CASSRGPERTEAFF. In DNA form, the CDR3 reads TGTGCCAGCAGTCGAGGGCCGGAGAGGACTGAAGCTTTCTTT.

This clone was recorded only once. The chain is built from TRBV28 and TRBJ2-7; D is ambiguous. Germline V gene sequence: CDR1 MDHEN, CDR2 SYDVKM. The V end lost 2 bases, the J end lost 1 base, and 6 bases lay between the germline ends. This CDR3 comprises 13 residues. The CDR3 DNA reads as TGTGCCAGCAGTTTAGAAGGTTCCTACGAGCAGTACTTC. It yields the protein CASSLEGSYEQYF. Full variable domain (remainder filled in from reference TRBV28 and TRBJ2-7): DVKVTQSSRYLVKRTGEKVFLECVQDMDHENMFWYRQDPGLGLRLIYFSYDVKMKEKGDIPEGYSVSREKKERFSLILESASTNQTSMYLCASSLEGSYEQYFGPGTRLTVT.

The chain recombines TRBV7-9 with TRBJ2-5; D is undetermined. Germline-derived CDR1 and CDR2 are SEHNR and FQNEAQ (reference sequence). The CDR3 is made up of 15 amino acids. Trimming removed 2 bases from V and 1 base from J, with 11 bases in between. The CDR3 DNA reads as TGTGCCAGCAGCTTATGGACGGGTCCCCAAGAGACCCAGTACTTC. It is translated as CASSLWTGPQETQYF.

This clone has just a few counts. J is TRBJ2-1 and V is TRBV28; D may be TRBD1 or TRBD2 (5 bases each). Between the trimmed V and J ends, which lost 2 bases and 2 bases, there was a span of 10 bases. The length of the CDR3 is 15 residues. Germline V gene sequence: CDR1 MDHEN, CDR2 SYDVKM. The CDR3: CASSLVGTTYNEQFF. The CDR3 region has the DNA TGTGCCAGCAGTTTAGTGGGGACGACCTACAATGAGCAGTTCTTC.

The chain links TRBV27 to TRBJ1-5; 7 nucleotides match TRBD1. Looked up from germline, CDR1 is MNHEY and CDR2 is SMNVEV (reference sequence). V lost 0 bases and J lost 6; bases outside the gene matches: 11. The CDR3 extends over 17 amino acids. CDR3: CASSLSVTGFFRQPQHF. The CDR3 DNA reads TGTGCCAGCAGTTTATCCGTGACAGGGTTTTTTCGTCAGCCCCAGCATTTT.

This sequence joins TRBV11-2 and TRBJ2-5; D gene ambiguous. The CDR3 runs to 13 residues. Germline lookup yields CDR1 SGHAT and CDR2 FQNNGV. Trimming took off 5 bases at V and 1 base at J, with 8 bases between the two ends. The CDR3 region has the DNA TGTGCCAGCAGCATTCAGCTCCAAGAGACCCAGTACTTC. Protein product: CASSIQLQETQYF.

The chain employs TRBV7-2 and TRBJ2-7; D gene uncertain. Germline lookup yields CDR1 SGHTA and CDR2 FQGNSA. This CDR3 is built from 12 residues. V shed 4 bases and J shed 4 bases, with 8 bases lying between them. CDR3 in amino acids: CASSSVGYEQYF. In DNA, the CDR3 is TGTGCCAGCAGCTCAGTAGGGTACGAGCAGTACTTC.